Each of the 32 T cell receptor beta chains below was sequenced from the same sample in a study of cytomegalovirus exposure and HLA in healthy donors. Use of 60 Vbeta and 13 Jbeta primers characterized the PCR. Assay used: immunoSEQ multiplex PCR; TCRdb lists only in-frame clones, some missing. The sample contains some 190,000 clones, more than 75% of which appear only once. The sequencing sample was made of PBMCs. The origin of the receptors is a woman aged 25-40 years in good health and CMV-seropositive.

This clone was detected once. The V call is TRBV30, the J call TRBJ2-3, with TRBD2 matching 8 bases. Germline lookup yields CDR1 GTSNPN and CDR2 SVGIG (reference sequence). This CDR3 is 15 amino acids long. V was pared by 3 bases and J by 4 bases, with 9 bases of the junction left unmatched. As DNA, the CDR3 is TGTGCCTGGAGGGAACCGGGACTAGAGCCAGATACGCAGTATTTT. Translation gives CAWREPGLEPDTQYF.

V and J are TRBV19 and TRBJ1-2; D gene unclear. The V end was cut by 5 bases, the J end by 4 bases, with 5 bases between. The CDR3 runs to 11 residues. Germline CDR1 and CDR2: LNHDA and SQIVND (reference sequence). As DNA, the CDR3 is TGTGCCAGTAGTTTCAGCTATGGCTACACCTTC. Amino acids: CASSFSYGYTF. Full variable domain (missing parts from reference TRBV19 and TRBJ1-2): DGGITQSPKYLFRKEGQNVTLSCEQNLNHDAMYWYRQDPGQGLRLIYYSQIVNDFQKGDIAEGYSVSREKKESFPLTVTSAQKNPTAFYLCASSFSYGYTFGSGTRLTVV.

The chain uses TRBV10-3 and TRBJ2-3, with 10 bases fitting TRBD1. The CDR3 sequence is 16 residues long. V shed 1 base, J shed 4 bases, and the junction held 5 bases outside the gene matches. Germline CDR1 and CDR2: ENHRY and SYGVKD. The CDR3 coding sequence is TGTGCCATCAGTGAGTTTCCGGACAGGGGGGCAGATACGCAGTATTTT. This codes for CAISEFPDRGADTQYF.

A few counts support this clone. Mismatch with germline at one junction end may stem from a read error. The chain couples TRBV7-9 to TRBJ2-7; maybe TRBD1 (5 bases). This CDR3 has 13 amino acids. In germline, CDR1 is SEHNR, CDR2 FQNEAQ (reference sequence). CDR3 sequence: CSSSARQFYEQYF. The CDR3 DNA is TGTTCCAGCAGCGCCCGACAGTTTTACGAGCAGTACTTC.

J is TRBJ2-3 and V is TRBV29-1, with 7 positions matching TRBD1. The CDR3 extends over 12 amino acids. With V trimmed by 6 bases and J by 6 bases, 6 bases remained unmatched. Germline V gene data show CDR1 as SQVTM and CDR2 as ANQGSEA. CDR3 protein: CSVLPRGDTQYF. CDR3 bases: TGCAGCGTCCTCCCCAGGGGGGATACGCAGTATTTT.

J is TRBJ2-1 and V is TRBV30, with 16 bases that match TRBD2. The germline gives CDR1 GTSNPN, CDR2 SVGIG (reference sequence). This CDR3 contains 12 residues. Here the CDR3 DNA reads TGTGTCGGGACTAGCGGGGGGGATGAGCAGTTCTTC. Its protein product is CVGTSGGDEQFF.

This chain links TRBV2 with TRBJ2-1; no reliable D call. The CDR3 has 12 residues. V shed 3 bases and J shed 6 bases, with 6 bases lying between them. Per germline, CDR1 SNHLY and CDR2 FYNNEI. This chain's CDR3 is CASSDTGNEQFF. The CDR3 DNA follows: TGTGCCAGCAGTGACACGGGCAATGAGCAGTTCTTC.

The rearrangement joins TRBV6-5 to TRBJ1-4; no clear D. The CDR3 runs 15 residues. The germline CDR1 and CDR2 sequences are MNHEY and SVGAGI. Trimming removed 4 bases at V and 0 bases at J, with 9 bases between. CDR3 coding DNA: TGTGCCAGCAGTTTTCGGGGTGCAACTAATGAAAAACTGTTTTTT. It specifies CASSFRGATNEKLFF.

The chain combines TRBV5-6 with TRBJ1-1, with D maybe TRBD1 (6 bases). The CDR3 has 15 residues. CDR1 SGHDT and CDR2 YYEEEE come from the germline V gene. The V and J ends lost 2 bases and 4 bases respectively, with 15 bases between them. This chain's CDR3 is CASSFYREGGTEAFF. The CDR3, as DNA: TGTGCCAGCAGCTTTTACAGGGAAGGTGGCACTGAAGCTTTCTTT. Full variable domain (rest looked up from reference TRBV5-6 and TRBJ1-1): DAGVTQSPTHLIKTRGQQVTLRCSPKSGHDTVSWYQQALGQGPQFIFQYYEEEERQRGNFPDRFSGHQFPNYSSELNVNALLLGDSALYLCASSFYREGGTEAFFGQGTRLTVV.

The CDR3 region is CSVVQAPAYGYTF. CDR3 nucleotide sequence: TGCAGCGTTGTCCAGGCCCCGGCCTATGGCTACACCTTC. The V gene is TRBV29-1, the J gene TRBJ1-2, with D unclear. V was shortened by 4 bases and J by 4 bases, with 13 bases between the two germline ends. Germline CDR1 is SQVTM and CDR2 is ANQGSEA. The length of the CDR3 is 13 residues.

This clone was counted a few times. The chain has TRBV6-5 and TRBJ2-7, with 15 positions matching TRBD2. V was pared by 4 bases and J by 7 bases, with 2 bases of the junction left unmatched. The CDR3 consists of 14 residues. CDR1 MNHEY and CDR2 SVGAGI come from the germline V gene. The CDR3 sequence: CASSSGLAGGEQYF. The CDR3, as DNA: TGTGCCAGCAGTTCGGGACTAGCGGGAGGAGAGCAGTACTTC.

This chain connects TRBV18 to TRBJ1-2, with a possible D match to TRBD1 (5 bases). Trimming shortened V by 2 bases and J by 3 bases, and 13 bases separated the two germline ends. The CDR3 is 15 amino acids. CDR1 and CDR2 (germline): KGHSH, LQKENI. CDR3 loop: CASSPNDQGHYGYTF. As DNA, the CDR3 is TGTGCCAGCTCACCAAATGACCAGGGCCACTATGGCTACACCTTC.

The rearrangement joins TRBV2 to TRBJ2-7; 8 bases agree with TRBD1. This CDR3 is built from 17 residues. Losses at the gene ends were 2 bases for V and 3 bases for J; bases not matched to a gene: 12. The germline V gene has CDR1 SNHLY and CDR2 FYNNEI. The CDR3 sequence: CASSETHQGALHYEQYF. In nucleotides, the CDR3 is TGTGCCAGCAGTGAAACTCATCAGGGGGCTCTTCACTACGAGCAGTACTTC.

The rearrangement links TRBV6-5 to TRBJ2-3; 7 nucleotides line up with TRBD2. CDR1 and CDR2 from the germline V gene are MNHEY and SVGAGI. There are 15 residues in the CDR3. Unmatched junction bases numbered 5, after V lost 1 base and J lost 4 bases. As DNA, the CDR3 is TGTGCCAGCAGTTACTACGCGGGGGTTCCAGATACGCAGTATTTT. Protein: CASSYYAGVPDTQYF.

The chain has TRBV7-8 and TRBJ1-1; TRBD1 might be the D (6 bases). Germline V gives CDR1 SGHVS, CDR2 FQNEAQ. There are 15 residues in the CDR3. The V end lost 4 bases, the J end lost 6 bases, and 18 bases lay between the germline ends. The CDR3 sequence: CASSSGLRGEAEAFF. The CDR3 nucleotides read TGTGCCAGCAGCTCGGGCCTCAGGGGAGAAGCTGAAGCTTTCTTT. The variable domain in full, completed from reference TRBV7-8 and TRBJ1-1, reads GAGVSQSPRYKVAKRGQDVALRCDPISGHVSLFWYQQALGQGPEFLTYFQNEAQLDKSGLPSDRFFAERPEGSVSTLKIQRTQQEDSAVYLCASSSGLRGEAEAFFGQGTRLTVV.

Comment on this clone: This sample includes further DNA sequences coding for the same CDR3. The chain couples TRBV7-8 to TRBJ2-3; the D gene is possibly TRBD1 (5 bases). V lost 6 bases to trimming and J lost 4 bases, with 11 bases between them. Germline lookup yields CDR1 SGHVS and CDR2 FQNEAQ. CDR3 length equals 13 residues. CDR3 nucleotide sequence: TGTGCCAGCAGTCCTTTAGGGGCAGATACGCAGTATTTT. This sequence encodes CASSPLGADTQYF. The entire variable domain, with the rest obtained from reference TRBV7-8 and TRBJ2-3, is as follows: GAGVSQSPRYKVAKRGQDVALRCDPISGHVSLFWYQQALGQGPEFLTYFQNEAQLDKSGLPSDRFFAERPEGSVSTLKIQRTQQEDSAVYLCASSPLGADTQYFGPGTRLTVL.

The J gene is TRBJ2-7, the V gene TRBV5-6, with 11 bases that match TRBD2. V was pared by 3 bases and J by 5 bases, with 7 bases of the junction left unmatched. This CDR3 is built from 15 residues. CDR1 is SGHDT and CDR2 is YYEEEE in the germline V gene. The CDR3 spells CASSSPGLAVHEQYF. In DNA, the CDR3 is TGTGCCAGCAGCTCGCCGGGACTAGCGGTCCACGAGCAGTACTTC.

V and J are TRBV11-2 and TRBJ2-5, with TRBD1 identical over 8 bases. The CDR3 spans 15 residues. J lost 5 bases, V lost 2 bases, and 7 bases had no gene match. Germline V CDR1 and CDR2: SGHAT, FQNNGV. The CDR3 here is CASSLTQGGGETQYF. The CDR3 nucleotides are TGTGCCAGCAGCTTAACACAGGGGGGCGGTGAGACCCAGTACTTC.

This chain joins TRBV7-2 and TRBJ1-5; D might be TRBD1 (5 bases). V lost 1 base and J lost 4, with 14 bases in between. This CDR3 is 16 amino acids long. From germline, CDR1 is SGHTA and CDR2 FQGNSA. The CDR3 DNA is TGTGCCAGCAGCTTAGAGGGCAGGGTGAGGAATCAGCCCCAGCATTTT. It translates to CASSLEGRVRNQPQHF. Based on the CDR3 plus reference TRBV7-2 and TRBJ1-5, the full variable domain is GAGVSQSPSNKVTEKGKDVELRCDPISGHTALYWYRQSLGQGLEFLIYFQGNSAPDKSGLPSDRFSAERTGGSVSTLTIQRTQQEDSAVYLCASSLEGRVRNQPQHFGDGTRLSIL.

The J gene is TRBJ1-6, the V gene TRBV28; 9 bases map to TRBD1. Germline CDR1 MDHEN, CDR2 SYDVKM. V lost 5 bases and J lost 9; bases outside the gene matches: 8. This CDR3 is built from 15 residues. In DNA, the CDR3 is TGTGCCAGCAGTCCCGGGACAGGGAAGGTTTCACCCCTCCACTTT. This gives the protein CASSPGTGKVSPLHF.

The V gene is TRBV2, the J gene TRBJ2-1, with TRBD2 matching over 8 bases. The J segment lost 6 bases and the V segment lost 3 bases, leaving 7 bases of the junction unmatched. There are 15 residues in the CDR3. The germline gives CDR1 SNHLY, CDR2 FYNNEI. CDR3 amino acids: CASSEDSGTINEQFF. The CDR3 DNA reads TGTGCCAGCAGTGAGGATAGCGGGACCATCAATGAGCAGTTCTTC.

This sequence joins TRBV5-1 and TRBJ2-7; possibly TRBD2 for D (5 bases). Trimming removed 2 bases at V and 0 bases at J, with 9 bases between. The CDR3 runs 14 residues. Germline V gene data show CDR1 as SGHRS and CDR2 as YFSETQ. The CDR3 nucleotides read TGCGCCAGCAGCTTACCGGGAAACTCCTACGAGCAGTACTTC. Translating it yields CASSLPGNSYEQYF.

This chain links TRBV28 with TRBJ2-3, with 9 nucleotides matching TRBD1. V trimming: 11 bases; J trimming: 5 bases; junction bases outside the gene matches: 11. CDR3 length equals 14 residues. Germline values: CDR1 MDHEN, CDR2 SYDVKM. In nucleotides, the CDR3 is TGTGCCGCCTCGGGACAGGGATATGGAGATACGCAGTATTTT. It yields the protein CAASGQGYGDTQYF.

The gene calls are TRBV6-6 and TRBJ1-5, with TRBD1 matching 11 bases. Trimming cost V 5 bases and J 6 bases; bases outside gene matches: 3. Germline V gene sequence: CDR1 MNHNY, CDR2 SVGAGI (reference sequence). This CDR3 has 14 amino acids. The CDR3 nucleotides are TGTGCCAGCAGTGGACAGGGGGCTAGTCAGCCCCAGCATTTT. Its protein product is CASSGQGASQPQHF.

The CDR3 DNA reads as TGTGCCACTGGCTGGTTGGGACTAGCGGATGAGACCCAGTACTTC. Encoded protein: CATGWLGLADETQYF. The chain combines TRBV2 with TRBJ2-5; 11 bases match TRBD2. Germline trimming cut 10 bases from V and 5 bases from J; bases unmatched to any gene: 12. This CDR3 comprises 15 residues. CDR1 is SNHLY, CDR2 FYNNEI, per germline.

CDR3 protein: CASSMGGGRINEQYF. CDR3 in DNA: TGTGCCAGTAGTATGGGAGGCGGGAGGATCAACGAGCAGTACTTC. J is TRBJ2-7 and V is TRBV19; TRBD2 matches 8 bases. After removal of 3 bases from V and 5 bases from J, the junction contained 9 bases not matched to a gene. The CDR3 loop spans 15 amino acids. Germline lookup yields CDR1 LNHDA and CDR2 SQIVND (reference sequence).

In this sample, this clone turned up a few times. The rearrangement joins TRBV2 to TRBJ1-5; TRBD1 matches 9 bases. This CDR3 contains 13 residues. Looked up from germline, CDR1 is SNHLY and CDR2 is FYNNEI. Trimming removed 4 bases from V and 9 bases from J; junction bases left unmatched: 4. The CDR3 nucleotides read TGTGCCAGCAGTGCCGGGACAGGGAGGCCCCAGCATTTT. It encodes CASSAGTGRPQHF.

This clone was detected only once. J is TRBJ2-3 and V is TRBV5-1, with D unresolved. V was pared by 3 bases and J by 1 base, with 18 bases between. The CDR3 runs to 17 residues. CDR1 is SGHRS and CDR2 is YFSETQ in the germline V gene. The DNA for the CDR3 is TGCGCCAGCAGCTCCCGCGTATCAACGCCCGGCACAGATACGCAGTATTTT. It yields the protein CASSSRVSTPGTDTQYF.

The chain carries TRBV5-1 and TRBJ1-4; TRBD1 aligns across 10 bases. The CDR3 totals 14 residues. Unmatched junction bases numbered 3, after V lost 2 bases and J lost 8 bases. Germline loops: CDR1 SGHRS, CDR2 YFSETQ. CDR3 sequence (DNA): TGCGCCAGCAGCTTACGGACAGGGGGGGAAAAACTGTTTTTT. The encoded protein is CASSLRTGGEKLFF.

The V gene is TRBV7-9, the J gene TRBJ1-2; 7 positions match TRBD1. Germline V lookup: CDR1 SEHNR, CDR2 FQNEAQ (reference sequence). This CDR3 is 16 amino acids long. After removal of 1 base from V and 7 bases from J, the junction contained 12 bases not matched to a gene. CDR3 sequence reads: CASSLGWGRGGSGYTF. CDR3 nucleotides: TGTGCCAGCAGCTTAGGCTGGGGGAGAGGGGGCTCTGGCTACACCTTC.

This clone appeared once. This chain links TRBV27 with TRBJ1-5; D possibly corresponds to TRBD1 (6 bases). Germline values: CDR1 MNHEY, CDR2 SMNVEV (reference sequence). The CDR3 has 15 amino acids. Trimming took off 4 bases at V and 3 bases at J, with 13 bases between the two ends. The CDR3 spells CASSSTGAVNQPQHF. CDR3 in DNA: TGTGCCAGCAGTTCGACAGGTGCAGTCAATCAGCCCCAGCATTTT.

Details on this clone: Its ends do not fully match the called genes, so a read error is possible. The chain joins TRBV7-7 to TRBJ2-3; no firm D call. The CDR3 extends over 14 amino acids. Germline V gives CDR1 SSHAT, CDR2 FNYEAQ (reference sequence). The CDR3 sequence: CASSLSVSTDTQYF. In DNA form, the CDR3 reads TGTGCTAGCAGCTTATCTGTTAGCACAGATACGCAGTATTTT.